The rows below give T cell receptor beta chains drawn from one sample of a study of T cell clonotyping in hematopoietic cell transplantation. TCRdb keeps only in-frame clones here, not all; method: immunoSEQ multiplex PCR. The table lists about 49,000 clones, 86% of them singletons. The source was peripheral blood mononuclear cells, collected before stem cell transplant. These receptors were obtained from a man between 60 and 70 years old with biphenotypic leukemia. Some clones in this sample may be carry-over from other donors' samples. Each CDR3 is given with its conserved first and last residue. Each record gives: J gene, V gene, CDR3 protein.

J gene: TRBJ2-7; V gene: TRBV6-6; CDR3 protein: CASYTGGLPYEQYF
J gene: TRBJ1-1; V gene: TRBV5-1; CDR3 protein: CASSSRSGSNAEAFF
J gene: TRBJ2-1; V gene: TRBV6-5; CDR3 protein: CASSRQSSYNEQFF
J gene: TRBJ1-1; V gene: TRBV29-1; CDR3 protein: CSVAPGRIGLTEAFF
J gene: TRBJ1-1; V gene: TRBV6-1; CDR3 protein: CASAGTEYTEAFF
J gene: TRBJ2-2; V gene: TRBV30; CDR3 protein: CAWSVLYGTGELFF
J gene: TRBJ1-2; V gene: TRBV5-6; CDR3 protein: CASSFGHANYGYTF
J gene: TRBJ2-7; V gene: TRBV4-2; CDR3 protein: CASSQELYPVRTYEQYF
J gene: TRBJ1-1; V gene: TRBV29-1; CDR3 protein: CSVGQPNTEAFF
J gene: TRBJ2-7; V gene: TRBV6-1; CDR3 protein: CASSFVEPDYYEQYF
J gene: TRBJ2-3; V gene: TRBV6-5; CDR3 protein: CASSYRLTSTDTQYF
J gene: TRBJ2-7; V gene: TRBV7-6; CDR3 protein: CASSSFRGSGRYEQYF
J gene: TRBJ2-7; V gene: TRBV29-1; CDR3 protein: CSVANYIEQYF
J gene: TRBJ2-2; V gene: TRBV5-1; CDR3 protein: CASSPGTSGIGELFF
J gene: TRBJ2-3; V gene: TRBV5-1; CDR3 protein: CASSSARGTYTDTQYF
J gene: TRBJ1-1; V gene: TRBV7-3; CDR3 protein: CASSQGTGFNTEAFF
J gene: TRBJ2-7; V gene: TRBV7-6; CDR3 protein: CASTLNPGEAGEQYF
J gene: TRBJ2-7; V gene: TRBV28; CDR3 protein: CASSWGGQGSYEQYF
J gene: TRBJ1-4; V gene: TRBV6-5; CDR3 protein: CASAETGLNEKLFF
J gene: TRBJ2-1; V gene: TRBV6-5; CDR3 protein: CASSYVRTSNEQFF
J gene: TRBJ2-2; V gene: TRBV4-2; CDR3 protein: CASSPPQNTGELFF
J gene: TRBJ2-7; V gene: TRBV7-6; CDR3 protein: CASSPRWTSGYEQYF
J gene: TRBJ2-1; V gene: TRBV11-2; CDR3 protein: CASSSTPQGTEQFF
J gene: TRBJ2-1; V gene: TRBV5-1; CDR3 protein: CASSFPAGGNLHSYNEQFF
J gene: TRBJ1-1; V gene: TRBV29-1; CDR3 protein: CSVDGEGENTEAFF
J gene: TRBJ1-3; V gene: TRBV28; CDR3 protein: CASSLVLFDRSGNTIYF
J gene: TRBJ1-1; V gene: TRBV6-4; CDR3 protein: CASLGRHGNTEAFF
J gene: TRBJ2-7; V gene: TRBV28; CDR3 protein: CASSSVLAGVYEQYF
J gene: TRBJ1-1; V gene: TRBV4-1; CDR3 protein: CASSQRTQGQTAAFF